The 2 T cell receptor beta chains below come from one sample, sequenced in a study of T cells after posttransplantation cyclophosphamide. Profiled with immunoSEQ multiplex PCR; TCRdb holds only in-frame clones, not every one. The sample holds over 45,000 clones, and no clone turns up only once. Sequencing was done on a sample of PBMCs. The receptors come from a man aged 40-49 years in good health, CMV-negative, and a related stem cell transplant donor.

The table lists this clone with a few counts. The genes are TRBV14 and TRBJ2-5; D gene unclear. The J call is doubtful: the DNA matches TRBJ2-7 better. The CDR3 loop spans 11 amino acids. Germline V gives CDR1 SGHDN, CDR2 FVKESK. CDR3 in DNA: TGTGCCAGCAGCCAAAAATACGAGCAGTACTTC. Translating it yields CASSQKYEQYF.

This clone has a count of ten or more. This chain uses TRBV18 with TRBJ1-4; TRBD1 aligns across 7 bases. Germline V CDR1 and CDR2: KGHSH, LQKENI. V shed 4 bases, J shed 6 bases, and the junction held 5 bases outside the gene matches. CDR3 length equals 14 residues. CDR3 residues: CASSRGTEHEKLFF. The CDR3 DNA follows: TGTGCCAGCTCACGGGGGACAGAACATGAAAAACTGTTTTTT.